This is a list of T cell receptor beta chains from one sample in a study of beta chain features in type 1 diabetes. TCRdb's table, derived via immunoSEQ multiplex PCR, lists solely in-frame clones and lacks some. Among over 350,000 clones listed, roughly 16% were seen once. Sequenced input: naive CD4+ T cells from blood. The receptors come from a woman in her late teens or twenties in good health. CDR3s include the opening cysteine and the closing phenylalanine or tryptophan. A D gene is named only where the DNA matches it firmly. Rows may omit the clone size; those that give it use once, few, many or a size class.

few TRBJ2-7 TRBD2 TRBV15 CATSDRRSGRPRYEQYF TGTGCCACCAGCGATAGAAGAAGCGGGAGGCCCCGTTACGAGCAGTACTTC
NA TRBJ1-1 NA TRBV28 CASSLGRANTEAFF TGTGCCAGCAGTTTGGGCAGGGCGAACACTGAAGCTTTCTTT
NA TRBJ2-7 NA TRBV11-1 CASSPSYEQYF TGTGCCAGCTCCCCTTCCTACGAGCAGTACTTC
NA TRBJ2-3 NA TRBV1 CTSSLTAGVTDTQYF TGCACCAGCAGCCTAACAGCGGGAGTGACAGATACGCAGTATTTT
NA TRBJ1-1 NA TRBV28 CASTLPGNTEAFF TGTGCCAGCACCCTACCGGGGAACACTGAAGCTTTCTTT
NA TRBJ2-5 NA TRBV14 CASSQVQGQTQYF TGTGCCAGCAGCCAAGTCCAGGGCCAGACCCAGTACTTC
NA TRBJ1-2 TRBD1 TRBV9 CASSVVTGGLERDGYTF TGTGCCAGCAGCGTAGTTACAGGGGGACTCGAAAGGGATGGCTACACCTTC
few TRBJ2-1 NA TRBV25-1 CASSGGGYNEQFF TGTGCCAGCAGCGGTGGGGGGTACAATGAGCAGTTCTTC
NA TRBJ2-3 NA TRBV7-3 CASSSHRTSTDTQYF TGTGCCAGCAGCTCCCATAGGACTAGCACAGATACGCAGTATTTT
few TRBJ1-1 NA TRBV15 CATSIRGWDTEAFF TGTGCCACCAGCATCAGGGGATGGGACACTGAAGCTTTCTTT
few TRBJ1-5 NA TRBV28 CATQGGTHQPQHF TGTGCCACCCAGGGAGGGACCCATCAGCCCCAGCATTTT
NA TRBJ2-1 NA TRBV4-3 CASSQDPTRWGREQFF TGCGCCAGCAGCCAAGATCCAACTAGGTGGGGTCGGGAGCAGTTCTTC
few TRBJ2-3 NA TRBV18 CASSARQDTDTQYF TGTGCCAGCTCAGCACGGCAGGACACAGATACGCAGTATTTT
NA TRBJ2-2 NA TRBV18 CASSLEPGLQTGELFF TGTGCCAGCTCACTGGAGCCGGGACTCCAGACCGGGGAGCTGTTTTTT
NA TRBJ2-1 NA TRBV2 CASSLYNEQFF TGTGCCAGCAGCCTCTACAATGAGCAGTTCTTC
NA TRBJ2-7 TRBD1 TRBV28 CASSLLGQGISYEQYF TGTGCCAGCAGTTTACTGGGACAGGGGATCTCCTACGAGCAGTACTTC
few TRBJ2-7 TRBD2 TRBV6-5 CASSYSEAGGSYEQYF TGTGCCAGCAGTTACTCGGAAGCGGGAGGCTCCTACGAGCAGTACTTC
once TRBJ2-3 NA TRBV5-1 CASSGYSGSSTDTQYF TGCGCCAGCAGCGGATATAGCGGTTCTAGCACAGATACGCAGTATTTT
NA TRBJ2-7 TRBD2 TRBV28 CASGLAGHSYEQYF TGTGCCAGCGGTCTAGCGGGCCACTCCTACGAGCAGTACTTC
few TRBJ1-2 TRBD1 TRBV7-9 CASSSDRGNYGYTF TGTGCCAGCAGCTCGGACAGGGGGAACTATGGCTACACCTTC
NA TRBJ2-7 NA TRBV6-5 CASSYSSPGVVYEQYF TGTGCCAGCAGTTACTCGAGCCCAGGGGTCGTCTACGAGCAGTACTTC
NA TRBJ1-1 NA TRBV4-3 CASSQDGLARTEAFF TGCGCCAGCAGCCAAGATGGACTTGCCCGCACTGAAGCTTTCTTT
NA TRBJ1-5 NA TRBV9 CASSVEGGGHQPQHF TGTGCCAGCAGCGTAGAAGGAGGCGGTCATCAGCCCCAGCATTTT
few TRBJ2-1 NA TRBV7-3 CASSLYPGKNEQFF TGTGCCAGCAGCTTATATCCAGGGAAGAATGAGCAGTTCTTC
few TRBJ2-1 NA TRBV25-1 CASSEVTGRDPYNEQFF TGTGCCAGCAGTGAGGTTACCGGGCGGGACCCATACAATGAGCAGTTCTTC
NA TRBJ2-7 TRBD1 TRBV28 CASIYRDRGEQYF TGTGCCAGCATTTACCGGGACAGGGGCGAGCAGTACTTC
few TRBJ2-7 TRBD1 TRBV9 CASSVEAGGEQYF TGTGCCAGCAGCGTAGAAGCAGGGGGAGAGCAGTACTTC
few TRBJ1-2 NA TRBV29-1 CSVPGPGGNYGYTF TGCAGCGTTCCCGGCCCCGGAGGAAACTATGGCTACACCTTC
NA TRBJ1-1 TRBD1 TRBV19 CASRLWGQGNTEAFF TGTGCCAGTAGATTGTGGGGACAGGGAAACACTGAAGCTTTCTTT
few TRBJ2-7 TRBD2 TRBV5-4 CASSLAGREQYF TGTGCCAGCAGCTTGGCCGGGAGGGAGCAGTACTTC
few TRBJ1-2 NA TRBV2 CASSDSPFRGSGYTF TGTGCCAGCAGTGACTCCCCGTTCAGAGGGTCTGGCTACACCTTC
few TRBJ2-7 TRBD1 TRBV6-5 CASSYRTGTYEQYF TGTGCCAGCAGTTACCGGACAGGGACCTACGAGCAGTACTTC
few TRBJ2-7 TRBD2 TRBV6-6 CASSGTSGSYEQYF TGTGCCAGCAGCGGGACTAGCGGGAGTTACGAGCAGTACTTC
few TRBJ2-7 TRBD1 TRBV30 CAWKMSGQAAF TGTGCCTGGAAGATGAGTGGACAGGCCGCGTTC
few TRBJ2-1 NA TRBV5-1 CASSGGRRGHEQFF TGCGCCAGCAGCGGAGGGCGAAGGGGGCACGAGCAGTTCTTC
NA TRBJ2-1 TRBD2 TRBV18 CASSTLAGVFDEQFF TGTGCCAGCTCAACACTAGCGGGAGTGTTCGATGAGCAGTTCTTC
few TRBJ2-3 TRBD2 TRBV6-5 CASSYGLASTDTQYF TGTGCCAGCAGTTATGGACTAGCGAGCACAGATACGCAGTATTTT
few TRBJ2-4 TRBD1 TRBV28 CASSSPGQGIVQYF TGTGCCAGCAGTTCCCCGGGACAGGGAATAGTTCAGTACTTC
NA TRBJ2-4 NA TRBV18 CASSRGAPKNIQYF TGTGCCAGCTCTCGCGGGGCGCCCAAAAACATTCAGTACTTC
NA TRBJ2-1 TRBD1 TRBV18 CASSSGQGGYNEQFF TGTGCCAGCTCATCGGGACAGGGGGGATACAATGAGCAGTTCTTC
few TRBJ1-1 NA TRBV7-9 CASSFLERGSTEAFF TGTGCCAGCAGCTTTCTTGAAAGGGGAAGCACTGAAGCTTTCTTT
NA TRBJ2-7 NA TRBV28 CASTRGQVANHEQYF TGTGCCAGCACTCGAGGGCAGGTAGCTAACCACGAGCAGTACTTC
few TRBJ2-5 NA TRBV9 CASSSSETQYF TGTGCCAGCAGCTCGTCAGAGACCCAGTACTTC
few TRBJ1-4 TRBD1 TRBV7-9 CASSLAEGAAEKLFF TGTGCCAGCAGCTTAGCGGAGGGGGCGGCGGAAAAACTGTTTTTT